The clone carrying this T cell receptor (beta chain) was counted a single time. These data originate in a study of blood T cell repertoires in COVID-19. Study context: There were acute and convalescent COVID-19 samples, and they came from the United States, Italy and Spain. PBMCs, B-cell-depleted T cells, or T cells were the source of the cDNA or gDNA that made up the material.

The CDR3 runs 13 residues. Trimming stripped 3 bases from V and 0 bases from J, with 6 bases between. Germline CDR1 and CDR2: SGHRS and YFSETQ. The protocol was immunoSEQ multiplex PCR, while the TCRdb copy is restricted to in-frame clones and leaves out a portion. Of over 85,000 clones listed, about 72% were seen once; the top ten hold roughly 7.5%. This TCR was sampled from a woman aged 55-69 years with acute or convalescent COVID-19. V and J are TRBV5-1 and TRBJ2-5, with D unclear. Specimen: peripheral blood. CDR3 in amino acids: CASSWQDQETQYF. In DNA, the CDR3 is TGCGCCAGCAGCTGGCAAGACCAAGAGACCCAGTACTTC. Full variable domain (rest looked up from reference TRBV5-1 and TRBJ2-5): KAGVTQTPRYLIKTRGQQVTLSCSPISGHRSVSWYQQTPGQGLQFLFEYFSETQRNKGNFPGRFSGRQFSNSRSEMNVSTLELGDSALYLCASSWQDQETQYFGPGTRLLVL.